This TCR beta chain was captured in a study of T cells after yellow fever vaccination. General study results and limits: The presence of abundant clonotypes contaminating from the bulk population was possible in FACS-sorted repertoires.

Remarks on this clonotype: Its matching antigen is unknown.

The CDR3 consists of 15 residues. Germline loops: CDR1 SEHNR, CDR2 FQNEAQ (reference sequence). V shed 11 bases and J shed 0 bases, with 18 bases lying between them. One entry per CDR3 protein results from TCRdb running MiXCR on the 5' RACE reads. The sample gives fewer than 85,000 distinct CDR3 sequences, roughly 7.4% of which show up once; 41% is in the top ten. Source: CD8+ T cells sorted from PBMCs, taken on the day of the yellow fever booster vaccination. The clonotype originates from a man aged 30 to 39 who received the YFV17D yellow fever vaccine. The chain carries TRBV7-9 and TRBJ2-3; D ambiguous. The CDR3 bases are TGTGCCGCTCCATACCCCGGAGCTAGCACAGATACGCAGTATTTT. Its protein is CAAPYPGASTDTQYF.